Included here is one TCR beta chain sequence, with context. Its antigen is still unknown. It was with a sample-barcoded 5' primer and a J-beta primer mix that a second PCR of about 6 to 12 cycles was run. There were at least 2.5 million CDR3-containing paired-end reads obtained from each sample. TCRdb analysed the 5' RACE reads with MiXCR anew, one entry per CDR3 protein. The sample holds approximately 880,000 distinct CDR3 sequences, around 49% seen once. This record comes from a study of blood T cells in healthy people across ages. Study findings and constraints: The study could not conclusively compare naive and antigen-experienced cells, given its unsorted PBMCs. Researchers report that TCR beta diversity correlated strongly with naive T cell percentage. Estimates drawn from one million T cells were deemed to understate diversity.

The source is a young man in good health. Sequenced input: blood.

The CDR3 is CASSSLGASGATDTQYF. The CDR3 nucleotides read TGTGCCAGCAGTTCCCTCGGGGCTAGCGGAGCCACAGATACGCAGTATTTT. The gene calls are TRBV12-3 or TRBV12-4 and TRBJ2-3, with TRBD2 identical over 7 bases. The V and J ends lost 4 bases and 2 bases, in that order; junction bases with no gene match: 12. This CDR3 contains 17 residues.